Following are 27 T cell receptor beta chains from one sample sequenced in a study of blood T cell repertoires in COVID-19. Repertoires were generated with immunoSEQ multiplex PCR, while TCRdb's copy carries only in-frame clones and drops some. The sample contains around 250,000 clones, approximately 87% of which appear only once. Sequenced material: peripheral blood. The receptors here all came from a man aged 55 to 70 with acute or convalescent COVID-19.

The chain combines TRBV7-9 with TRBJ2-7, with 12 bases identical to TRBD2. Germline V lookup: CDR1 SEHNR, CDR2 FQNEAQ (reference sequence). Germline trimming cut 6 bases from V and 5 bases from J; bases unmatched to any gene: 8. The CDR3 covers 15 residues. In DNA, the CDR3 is TGTGCCAGCAGACCTAGACTAGCGGGAGAAGACGAGCAGTACTTC. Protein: CASRPRLAGEDEQYF.

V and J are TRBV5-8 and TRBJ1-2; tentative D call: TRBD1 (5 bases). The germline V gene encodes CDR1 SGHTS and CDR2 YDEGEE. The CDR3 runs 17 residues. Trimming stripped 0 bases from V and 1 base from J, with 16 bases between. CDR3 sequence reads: CASSLGLEGTSNYGYTF. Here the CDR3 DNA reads TGTGCCAGCAGCTTGGGATTGGAGGGGACCAGTAACTATGGCTACACCTTC.

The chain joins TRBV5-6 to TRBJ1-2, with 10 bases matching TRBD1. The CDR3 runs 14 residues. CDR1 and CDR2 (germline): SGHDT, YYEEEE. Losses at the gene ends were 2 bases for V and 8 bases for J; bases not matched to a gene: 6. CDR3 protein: CASSLWDRGGGYTF. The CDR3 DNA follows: TGTGCCAGCAGCTTATGGGACAGGGGAGGCGGCTACACCTTC.

The CDR3 reads CASSHGAVEQYF. For the CDR3, the DNA is TGTGCCAGCAGCCATGGGGCTGTTGAGCAGTACTTC. This chain uses TRBV11-2 with TRBJ2-7; possible D gene TRBD1, 5 bases. CDR1 SGHAT and CDR2 FQNNGV come from the germline V gene. Deletions cut 5 bases from V and 7 bases from J, with 12 bases between. The length of the CDR3 is 12 residues.

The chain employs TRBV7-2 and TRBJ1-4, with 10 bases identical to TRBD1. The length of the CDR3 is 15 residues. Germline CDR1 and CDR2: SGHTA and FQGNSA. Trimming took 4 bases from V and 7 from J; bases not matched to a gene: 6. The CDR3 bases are TGTGCCAGCAGCTGGACAGGGGGTAGGGGTGAAAAACTGTTTTTT. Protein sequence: CASSWTGGRGEKLFF. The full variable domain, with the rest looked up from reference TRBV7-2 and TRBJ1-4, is GAGVSQSPSNKVTEKGKDVELRCDPISGHTALYWYRQSLGQGLEFLIYFQGNSAPDKSGLPSDRFSAERTGGSVSTLTIQRTQQEDSAVYLCASSWTGGRGEKLFFGSGTQLSVL.

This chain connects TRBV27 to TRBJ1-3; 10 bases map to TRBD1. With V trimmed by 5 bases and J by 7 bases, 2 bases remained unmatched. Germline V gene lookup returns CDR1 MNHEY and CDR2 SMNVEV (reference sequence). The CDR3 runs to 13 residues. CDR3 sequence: CASSRQGANTIYF. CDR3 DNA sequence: TGTGCCAGCAGTCGACAGGGGGCGAACACCATATATTTT.

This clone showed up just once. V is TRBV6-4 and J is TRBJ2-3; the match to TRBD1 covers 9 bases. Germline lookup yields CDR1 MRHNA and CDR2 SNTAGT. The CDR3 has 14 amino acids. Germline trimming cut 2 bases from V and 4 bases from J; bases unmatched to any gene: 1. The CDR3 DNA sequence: TGTGCCAGCAGTGACACAGGGGGCGCAGATACGCAGTATTTT. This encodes CASSDTGGADTQYF.

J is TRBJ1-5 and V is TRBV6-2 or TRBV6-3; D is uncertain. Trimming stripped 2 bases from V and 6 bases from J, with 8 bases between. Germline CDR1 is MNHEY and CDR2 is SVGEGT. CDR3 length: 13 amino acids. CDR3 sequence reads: CASSYEGRQPQHF. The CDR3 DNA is TGTGCCAGCAGTTACGAGGGCCGTCAGCCCCAGCATTTT.

The CDR3 region has the DNA TGTGCCAGCAGCTTGGTCGGGACAGGGGGCTATGGCTACACCTTC. Its protein is CASSLVGTGGYGYTF. The chain joins TRBV5-6 to TRBJ1-2, with TRBD1 matching 11 bases. Trimming removed 0 bases from V and 4 bases from J; junction bases left unmatched: 2. The germline gives CDR1 SGHDT, CDR2 YYEEEE. The CDR3 is made up of 15 amino acids.

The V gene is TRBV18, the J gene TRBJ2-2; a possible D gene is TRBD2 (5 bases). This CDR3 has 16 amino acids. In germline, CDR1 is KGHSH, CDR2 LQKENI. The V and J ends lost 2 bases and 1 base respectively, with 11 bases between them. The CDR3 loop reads CASSPRRSENTGELFF. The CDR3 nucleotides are TGTGCCAGCTCACCAAGGAGGTCAGAGAACACCGGGGAGCTGTTTTTT. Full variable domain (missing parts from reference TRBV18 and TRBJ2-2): NAGVMQNPRHLVRRRGQEARLRCSPMKGHSHVYWYRQLPEEGLKFMVYLQKENIIDESGMPKERFSAEFPKEGPSILRIQQVVRGDSAAYFCASSPRRSENTGELFFGEGSRLTVL.

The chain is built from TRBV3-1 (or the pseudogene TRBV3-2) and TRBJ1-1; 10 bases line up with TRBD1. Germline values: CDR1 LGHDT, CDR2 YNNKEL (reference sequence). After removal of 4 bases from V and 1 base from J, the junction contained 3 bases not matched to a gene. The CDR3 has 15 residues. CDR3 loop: CASSPWDRGNTEAFF. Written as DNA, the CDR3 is TGTGCCAGCAGCCCCTGGGACAGGGGGAACACTGAAGCTTTCTTT.

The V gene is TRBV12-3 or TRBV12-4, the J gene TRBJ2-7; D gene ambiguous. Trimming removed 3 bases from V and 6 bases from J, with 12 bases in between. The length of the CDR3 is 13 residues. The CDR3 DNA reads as TGTGCCAGCAGTTTCGGTGACTTAGGCGAGCAGTACTTC. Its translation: CASSFGDLGEQYF.

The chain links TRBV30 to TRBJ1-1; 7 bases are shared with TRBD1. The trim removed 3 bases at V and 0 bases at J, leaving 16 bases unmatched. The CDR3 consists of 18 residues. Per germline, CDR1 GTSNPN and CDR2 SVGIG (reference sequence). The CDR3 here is CAWSLGAGGQLMNTEAFF. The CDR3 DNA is TGTGCCTGGAGCCTGGGGGCAGGGGGACAACTAATGAACACTGAAGCTTTCTTT.

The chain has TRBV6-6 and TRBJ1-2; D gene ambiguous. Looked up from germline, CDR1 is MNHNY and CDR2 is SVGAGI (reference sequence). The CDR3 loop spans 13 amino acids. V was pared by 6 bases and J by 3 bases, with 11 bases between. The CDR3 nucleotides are TGTGCCAGCAGCCTCATCGGGGACTATGGCTACACCTTC. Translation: CASSLIGDYGYTF.

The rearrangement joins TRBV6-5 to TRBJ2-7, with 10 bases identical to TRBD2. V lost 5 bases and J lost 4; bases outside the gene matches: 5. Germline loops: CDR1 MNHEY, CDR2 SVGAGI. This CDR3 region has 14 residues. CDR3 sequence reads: CASSQREGRYEQYF. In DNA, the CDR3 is TGTGCCAGCAGTCAGCGGGAGGGCCGATACGAGCAGTACTTC.

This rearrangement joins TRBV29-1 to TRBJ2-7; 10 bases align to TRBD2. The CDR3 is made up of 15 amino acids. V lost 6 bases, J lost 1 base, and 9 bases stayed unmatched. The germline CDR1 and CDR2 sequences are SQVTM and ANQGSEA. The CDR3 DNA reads TGCAGCGTAGACCGCAAAGCGGGAGGGTCCTACGAGCAGTACTTC. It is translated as CSVDRKAGGSYEQYF.

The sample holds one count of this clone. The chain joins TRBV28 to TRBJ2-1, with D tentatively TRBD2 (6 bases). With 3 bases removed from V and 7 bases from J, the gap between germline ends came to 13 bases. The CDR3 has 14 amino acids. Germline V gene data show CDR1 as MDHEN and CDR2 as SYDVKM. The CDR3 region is CASSFGAGVNEQFF. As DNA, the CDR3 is TGTGCCAGCAGTTTCGGAGCGGGTGTAAATGAGCAGTTCTTC.

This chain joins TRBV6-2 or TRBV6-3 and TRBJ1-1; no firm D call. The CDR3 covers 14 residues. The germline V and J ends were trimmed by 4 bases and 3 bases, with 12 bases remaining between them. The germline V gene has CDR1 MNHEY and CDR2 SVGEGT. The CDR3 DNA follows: TGTGCCAGCAGTTCCCGGGTGAGGGACACTGAAGCTTTCTTT. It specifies CASSSRVRDTEAFF.

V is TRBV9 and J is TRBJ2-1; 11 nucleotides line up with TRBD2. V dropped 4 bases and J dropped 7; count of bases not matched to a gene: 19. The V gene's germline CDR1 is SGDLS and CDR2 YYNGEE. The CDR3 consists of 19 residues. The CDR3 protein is CASSIPRSTSGSNDNEQFF. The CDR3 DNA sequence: TGTGCCAGCAGCATCCCTAGGAGTACTAGCGGGAGTAATGATAATGAGCAGTTCTTC.

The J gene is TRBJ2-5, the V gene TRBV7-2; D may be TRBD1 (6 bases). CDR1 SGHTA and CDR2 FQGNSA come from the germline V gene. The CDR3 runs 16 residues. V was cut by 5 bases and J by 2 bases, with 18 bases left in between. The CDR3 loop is CASSQGTAQGQETQYF. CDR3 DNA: TGTGCCAGCAGCCAAGGCACAGCCCAGGGGCAAGAGACCCAGTACTTC.

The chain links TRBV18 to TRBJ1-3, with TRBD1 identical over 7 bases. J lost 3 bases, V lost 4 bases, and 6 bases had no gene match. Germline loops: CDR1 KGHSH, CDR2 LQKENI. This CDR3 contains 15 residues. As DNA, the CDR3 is TGTGCCAGCTCACGCTCGGGGGACAGTGGAAACACCATATATTTT. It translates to CASSRSGDSGNTIYF.

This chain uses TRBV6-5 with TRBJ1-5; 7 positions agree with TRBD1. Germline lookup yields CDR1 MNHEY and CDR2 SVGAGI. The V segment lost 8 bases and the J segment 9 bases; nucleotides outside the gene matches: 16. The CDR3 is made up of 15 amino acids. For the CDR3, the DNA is TGTGCCAGCCGAGGGGGCCCCATCTCCTCTGGGCCCCAGCATTTT. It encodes CASRGGPISSGPQHF.

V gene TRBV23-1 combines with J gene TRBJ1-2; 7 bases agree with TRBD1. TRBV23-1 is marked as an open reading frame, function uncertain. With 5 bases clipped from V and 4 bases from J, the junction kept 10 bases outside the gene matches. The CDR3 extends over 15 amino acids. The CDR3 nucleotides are TGCGCCAGCAGTTCCCACATCCACAGGGGCTATGGCTACACCTTC. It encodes CASSSHIHRGYGYTF.

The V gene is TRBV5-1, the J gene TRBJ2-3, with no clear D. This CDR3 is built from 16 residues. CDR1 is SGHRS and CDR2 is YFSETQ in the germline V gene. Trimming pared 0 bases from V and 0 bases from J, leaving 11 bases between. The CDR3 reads CASSLGGSSSTDTQYF. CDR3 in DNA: TGCGCCAGCAGCTTGGGAGGCAGCTCTAGCACAGATACGCAGTATTTT.

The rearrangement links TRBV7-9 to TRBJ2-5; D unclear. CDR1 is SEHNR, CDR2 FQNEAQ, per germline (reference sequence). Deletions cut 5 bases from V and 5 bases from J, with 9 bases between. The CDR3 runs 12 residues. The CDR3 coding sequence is TGTGCCAGCAGCATATCCCGGGAGACCCAGTACTTC. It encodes CASSISRETQYF. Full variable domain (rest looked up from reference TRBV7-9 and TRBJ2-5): DTGVSQNPRHKITKRGQNVTFRCDPISEHNRLYWYRQTLGQGPEFLTYFQNEAQLEKSRLLSDRFSAERPKGSFSTLEIQRTEQGDSAMYLCASSISRETQYFGPGTRLLVL.

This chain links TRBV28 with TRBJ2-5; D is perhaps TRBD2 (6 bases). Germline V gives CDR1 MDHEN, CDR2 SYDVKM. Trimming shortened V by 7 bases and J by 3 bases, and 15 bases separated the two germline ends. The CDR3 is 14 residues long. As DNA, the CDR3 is TGTGCCAGCACCGAGGGAGGAGCGGAAGAGACCCAGTACTTC. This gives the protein CASTEGGAEETQYF.

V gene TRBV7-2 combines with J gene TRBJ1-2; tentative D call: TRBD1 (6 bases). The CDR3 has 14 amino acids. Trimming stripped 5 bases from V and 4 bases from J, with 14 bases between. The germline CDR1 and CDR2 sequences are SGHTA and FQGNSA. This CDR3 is CASSKQGELYGYTF. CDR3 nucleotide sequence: TGTGCCAGCAGCAAACAGGGAGAACTCTATGGCTACACCTTC.